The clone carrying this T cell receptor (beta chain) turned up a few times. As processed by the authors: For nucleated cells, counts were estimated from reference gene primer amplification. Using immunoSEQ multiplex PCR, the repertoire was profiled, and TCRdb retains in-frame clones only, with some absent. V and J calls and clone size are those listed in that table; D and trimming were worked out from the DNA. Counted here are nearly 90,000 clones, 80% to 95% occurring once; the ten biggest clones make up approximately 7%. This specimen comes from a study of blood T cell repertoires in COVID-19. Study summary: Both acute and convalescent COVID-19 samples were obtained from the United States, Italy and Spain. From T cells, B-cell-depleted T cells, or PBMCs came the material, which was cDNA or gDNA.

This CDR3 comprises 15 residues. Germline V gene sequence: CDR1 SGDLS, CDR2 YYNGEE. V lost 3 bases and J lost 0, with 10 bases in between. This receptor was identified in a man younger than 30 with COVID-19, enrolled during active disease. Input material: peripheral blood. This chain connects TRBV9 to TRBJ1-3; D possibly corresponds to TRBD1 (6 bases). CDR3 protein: CASSAQGSSGNTIYF. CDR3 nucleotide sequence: TGTGCCAGCAGCGCACAGGGCAGCTCTGGAAACACCATATATTTT.